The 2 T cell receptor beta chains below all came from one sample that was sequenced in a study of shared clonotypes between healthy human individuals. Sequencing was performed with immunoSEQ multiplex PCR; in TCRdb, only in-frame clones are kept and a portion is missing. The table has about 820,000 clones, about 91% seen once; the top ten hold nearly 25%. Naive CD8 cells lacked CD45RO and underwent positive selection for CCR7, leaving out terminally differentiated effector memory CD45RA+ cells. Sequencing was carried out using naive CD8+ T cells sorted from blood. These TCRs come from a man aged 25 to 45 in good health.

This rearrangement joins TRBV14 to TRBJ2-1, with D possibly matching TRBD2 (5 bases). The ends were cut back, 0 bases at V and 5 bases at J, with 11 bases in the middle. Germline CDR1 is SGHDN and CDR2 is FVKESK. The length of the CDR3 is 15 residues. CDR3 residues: CASSQDTSWDNEQFF. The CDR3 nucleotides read TGTGCCAGCAGCCAAGATACTAGTTGGGACAATGAGCAGTTCTTC.

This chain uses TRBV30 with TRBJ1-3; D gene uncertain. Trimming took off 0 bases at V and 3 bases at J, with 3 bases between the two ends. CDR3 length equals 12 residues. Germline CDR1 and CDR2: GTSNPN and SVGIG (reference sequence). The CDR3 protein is CAWSVIGNTIYF. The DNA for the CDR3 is TGTGCCTGGAGTGTAATTGGAAACACCATATATTTT.